These 7 T cell receptor beta chains were all obtained from the same sample, sequenced in a study of blood T cells in healthy people across ages. The use of a sample-barcoded 5' primer and a J-beta primer mix characterized a second PCR of roughly 6 to 11 cycles. One entry per CDR3 protein results from TCRdb running MiXCR on the 5' RACE reads. The sample carries fewer than 700,000 distinct CDR3 sequences, 47% recorded once. Specimen: blood. The receptors come from an elderly man in good health.

This clonotype has a single count. The V and J genes are TRBV12-3 or TRBV12-4 and TRBJ2-7; D is uncertain. Judging by the DNA end, TRBJ2-5 fits better; the J call may be wrong. The CDR3 spans 14 residues. The CDR3 protein is CASSPLGPQETQYF. In nucleotides, the CDR3 is TGTGCCAGCAGCCCCCTTGGGCCCCAAGAGACCCAGTACTTC.

CDR3 nucleotides: TGCAGTGCTAGTAGCGGGAGGGCCCCTCCAGATACGCAGTATTTT. This translates into CSASSGRAPPDTQYF. The chain recombines TRBV20-1 with TRBJ2-3, with TRBD2 identical over 11 bases. This CDR3 has 15 amino acids. CDR1 is DFQATT, CDR2 SNEGSKA, per germline (reference sequence). With 3 bases clipped from V and 4 bases from J, the junction kept 6 bases outside the gene matches.

The J gene is TRBJ1-1, the V gene TRBV29-1; maybe TRBD1 (5 bases). V was cut by 8 bases and J by 9 bases, with 16 bases left in between. The CDR3 runs to 11 residues. Germline V gives CDR1 SQVTM, CDR2 ANQGSEA. The CDR3 is CSSQGEQKAFF. CDR3 nucleotide sequence: TGCAGCTCGCAAGGGGAACAGAAAGCTTTCTTT.

V is TRBV20-1 and J is TRBJ1-6; D gene uncertain. V shed 3 bases and J shed 10 bases, with 16 bases lying between them. Germline loops: CDR1 DFQATT, CDR2 SNEGSKA (reference sequence). This CDR3 region has 14 residues. CDR3 loop: CSARVLASQSPLHF. The CDR3 region has the DNA TGCAGTGCTAGGGTACTGGCCAGTCAGTCACCCCTCCACTTT.

The V gene is TRBV7-6, the J gene TRBJ2-7; 7 bases are shared with TRBD1. The V gene end was trimmed by 5 bases and the J gene end by 3 bases; junction bases not matched to a gene: 7. Germline values: CDR1 SGHVS, CDR2 FNYEAQ. The CDR3 runs 14 residues. The chain's CDR3 is CASSPGGAGYEQYF. The CDR3, as DNA: TGTGCCAGCAGCCCAGGGGGTGCTGGCTACGAGCAGTACTTC.

This clonotype was recorded many times. This chain connects TRBV6-6 to TRBJ2-7, with D perhaps matching TRBD1 (7 bases). CDR3 length: 14 residues. From germline, CDR1 is MNHNY and CDR2 SVGAGI (reference sequence). The CDR3 reads CASQGGGSRYEQYF. The CDR3 DNA follows: TGTGCAAGCCAAGGAGGGGGCAGTAGATACGAGCAGTACTTC.

This clonotype was observed a few times. The chain links TRBV3-1 to TRBJ2-7, with TRBD1 matching over 7 bases. V shed 4 bases and J 10 bases; nucleotides not matched to a gene: 7. The CDR3 totals 12 residues. The germline CDR1 and CDR2 sequences are LGHDT and YNNKEL (reference sequence). This chain's CDR3 is CASSLGQASQYF. In DNA form, the CDR3 reads TGTGCCAGCAGCCTCGGACAGGCCAGTCAGTACTTC.